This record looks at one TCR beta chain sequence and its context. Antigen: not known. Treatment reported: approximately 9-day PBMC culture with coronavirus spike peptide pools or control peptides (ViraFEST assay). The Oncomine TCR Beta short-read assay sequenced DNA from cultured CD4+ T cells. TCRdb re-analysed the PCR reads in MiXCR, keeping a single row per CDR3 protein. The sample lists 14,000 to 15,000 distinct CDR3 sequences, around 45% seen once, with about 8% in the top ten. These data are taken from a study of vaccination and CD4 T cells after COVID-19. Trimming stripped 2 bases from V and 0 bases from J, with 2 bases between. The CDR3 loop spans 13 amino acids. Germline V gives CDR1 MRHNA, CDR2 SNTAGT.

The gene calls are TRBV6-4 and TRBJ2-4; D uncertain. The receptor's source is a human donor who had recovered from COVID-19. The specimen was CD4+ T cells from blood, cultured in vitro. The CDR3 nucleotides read TGTGCCAGCAGTGACGGAGCCAAAAACATTCAGTACTTC. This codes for CASSDGAKNIQYF.